This passage covers 32 T cell receptor beta chains from one sample sequenced in a study of cytomegalovirus exposure and HLA in healthy donors (dated by TCRdb to about 2017). Libraries came from the immunoSEQ multiplex PCR assay. A mixture of 60 forward primers for TCR Vbeta segments and 13 reverse primers for TCR Jbeta segments was used in the multiplex PCR. TCRdb retrieved this table from immuneACCESS and kept in-frame rearrangements only. Not all clones are present; in checked studies, unresolved V genes account for under half, and no reason is known for the remainder. This sample has 140,000 to 150,000 clones in its table, and around 65% of those were observed once. Clones ranked in the top ten supply approximately 6.5% of the sample. The material sequenced was PBMCs. The receptors come from a woman aged 60 to 75 in good health and CMV-seronegative.

This sequence joins TRBV28 and TRBJ2-7, with 8 bases fitting TRBD2. CDR1 and CDR2 from the germline V gene are MDHEN and SYDVKM. The CDR3 has 15 amino acids. V was clipped by 6 bases and J by 3 bases; unmatched bases: 10. This CDR3 is CASSPQRELHYEQYF. As DNA, the CDR3 is TGTGCCAGCAGCCCCCAGCGGGAGTTGCACTACGAGCAGTACTTC. The full variable domain, rest sourced from reference TRBV28 and TRBJ2-7, is DVKVTQSSRYLVKRTGEKVFLECVQDMDHENMFWYRQDPGLGLRLIYFSYDVKMKEKGDIPEGYSVSREKKERFSLILESASTNQTSMYLCASSPQRELHYEQYFGPGTRLTVT.

This clone was seen more than once but under ten times. V and J are TRBV6-5 and TRBJ2-7, with 8 bases fitting TRBD1. Per germline, CDR1 MNHEY and CDR2 SVGAGI. This CDR3 region has 15 residues. Trimming took 5 bases from V and 1 from J; bases not matched to a gene: 7. This chain's CDR3 is CASSRPGTGSYEQYF. The DNA for the CDR3 is TGTGCCAGCAGTCGGCCCGGGACAGGTTCCTACGAGCAGTACTTC.

This sequence joins TRBV23-1 and TRBJ1-1, with unresolved D. TRBV23-1 belongs to the ORF category, with a function that is uncertain. The CDR3 sequence is 16 residues long. With 8 bases removed from V and 7 bases from J, the gap between germline ends came to 26 bases. Written as DNA, the CDR3 is TGCGCCAGCCCTATGTCACTCGGCGGCCAGATTATTGAAGCTTTCTTT. It specifies CASPMSLGGQIIEAFF.

The rearrangement uses TRBV5-1 and TRBJ1-1; D may be TRBD1 (6 bases). The CDR3 is 14 residues long. Trimming cost V 4 bases and J 0 bases, with 10 bases left between them. Germline V gives CDR1 SGHRS, CDR2 YFSETQ. CDR3 coding DNA: TGCGCCAGCAGCAGCAGGGGTATGAACACTGAAGCTTTCTTT. It translates to CASSSRGMNTEAFF.

This clone was observed a single time. The CDR3 DNA reads as TGCGCCAGCAGCCCCCCCGTAGCGGGACAGGGTCGACAGCCCCAGCATTTT. This sequence encodes CASSPPVAGQGRQPQHF. This chain connects TRBV5-1 to TRBJ1-5, with 9 bases aligning to TRBD1. V shed 4 bases, J shed 7 bases, and the junction held 15 bases outside the gene matches. CDR1 SGHRS and CDR2 YFSETQ come from the germline V gene. The CDR3 spans 17 residues.

The gene calls are TRBV18 and TRBJ2-3, with 7 bases that match TRBD1. The CDR3 has 15 residues. Germline V CDR1 and CDR2: KGHSH, LQKENI. The ends lost 5 bases at V and 5 bases at J; junction bases unmatched: 10. The CDR3 sequence is CASSSRQGNGDTQYF. The CDR3 DNA sequence: TGTGCCAGCTCAAGCCGACAGGGCAATGGAGATACGCAGTATTTT.

The J gene is TRBJ1-3, the V gene TRBV6-5; D is unresolved. From germline, CDR1 is MNHEY and CDR2 SVGAGI. V was trimmed by 6 bases and J by 0 bases, leaving 9 bases between them. The CDR3 loop spans 14 amino acids. DNA of the CDR3: TGTGCCAGCAGAACTACCCCCTCTGGAAACACCATATATTTT. Translation: CASRTTPSGNTIYF.

The chain is built from TRBV27 and TRBJ2-7; 10 bases fit TRBD2. Germline V gene sequence: CDR1 MNHEY, CDR2 SMNVEV (reference sequence). This CDR3 spans 18 amino acids. V lost 0 bases, J lost 0 bases, and 8 bases stayed unmatched. The CDR3 is CASSLSSLAGVGSYEQYF. CDR3 nucleotide sequence: TGTGCCAGCAGTTTATCAAGCCTAGCGGGAGTGGGCTCCTACGAGCAGTACTTC.

This clone was recorded a few times. This chain joins TRBV7-9 and TRBJ2-1; 10 bases line up with TRBD2. This CDR3 is built from 15 residues. The V and J ends lost 1 base and 6 bases, in that order; junction bases with no gene match: 3. CDR1 is SEHNR and CDR2 is FQNEAQ in the germline V gene (reference sequence). Here the CDR3 DNA reads TGTGCCAGCAGCTTAGTAGCGGGAGGCCTCAATGAGCAGTTCTTC. It encodes CASSLVAGGLNEQFF. The full variable domain, its missing parts supplied by reference TRBV7-9 and TRBJ2-1, is DTGVSQNPRHKITKRGQNVTFRCDPISEHNRLYWYRQTLGQGPEFLTYFQNEAQLEKSRLLSDRFSAERPKGSFSTLEIQRTEQGDSAMYLCASSLVAGGLNEQFFGPGTRLTVL.

The genes are TRBV4-1 and TRBJ1-1; 9 bases line up with TRBD1. Germline assignment: CDR1 MGHRA and CDR2 YSYEKL. The trim removed 1 base at V and 5 bases at J, leaving 5 bases unmatched. The CDR3 is 15 amino acids. The CDR3 DNA reads as TGCGCCAGCAGCCAAGCGGGACAGGGAATTACTGAAGCTTTCTTT. Protein product: CASSQAGQGITEAFF.

This rearrangement joins TRBV5-1 to TRBJ2-1, with 11 bases matching TRBD2. The ends lost 5 bases at V and 8 bases at J; junction bases unmatched: 12. The germline V gene encodes CDR1 SGHRS and CDR2 YFSETQ. The CDR3 totals 16 residues. The CDR3 DNA sequence: TGCGCCAGCAGGAAAAATTTAGCGGGAGGGCCGGATGAGCAGTTCTTC. Translating gives CASRKNLAGGPDEQFF.

The V gene is TRBV2, the J gene TRBJ1-2; a weak D match, TRBD1 (6 bases). The V end was cut by 1 base, the J end by 3 bases, with 9 bases between. Germline loops: CDR1 SNHLY, CDR2 FYNNEI. The length of the CDR3 is 14 residues. CDR3 coding DNA: TGTGCCAGCAGTGAAGGGGCAGGGGACTATGGCTACACCTTC. This encodes CASSEGAGDYGYTF.

This clone was observed a few times. The J gene is TRBJ2-2, the V gene TRBV9, with TRBD2 as a possible D gene (6 bases). CDR3 length: 13 residues. Germline loops: CDR1 SGDLS, CDR2 YYNGEE. The chain's CDR3 is CGGSGLEIGELFF. In DNA form, the CDR3 reads TGTGGAGGAAGCGGGTTGGAGATCGGGGAGCTGTTTTTT.

This clone was picked up a small number of times. The chain employs TRBV29-1 and TRBJ2-1, with a weak D call TRBD2 (6 bases). Germline V gives CDR1 SQVTM, CDR2 ANQGSEA. The CDR3 is made up of 11 amino acids. Trimming left V 7 bases short and J 7 bases short, with 11 bases between. The CDR3 sequence: CSAGVGNEQFF. The CDR3 coding sequence is TGCAGCGCGGGAGTAGGGAATGAGCAGTTCTTC.

This clone was seen more than once but under ten times. The chain has TRBV19 and TRBJ2-7, with D unclear. This CDR3 comprises 13 residues. CDR1 LNHDA and CDR2 SQIVND come from the germline V gene (reference sequence). V was cut by 4 bases and J by 3 bases, with 10 bases left in between. CDR3 DNA: TGTGCCAGTAGTAACACGTTACACTACGAGCAGTACTTC. Translated, it gives CASSNTLHYEQYF. Complete variable domain (other parts from reference TRBV19 and TRBJ2-7): DGGITQSPKYLFRKEGQNVTLSCEQNLNHDAMYWYRQDPGQGLRLIYYSQIVNDFQKGDIAEGYSVSREKKESFPLTVTSAQKNPTAFYLCASSNTLHYEQYFGPGTRLTVT.

V and J are TRBV6-5 and TRBJ1-3; TRBD1 is a possible D gene (5 bases). Per germline, CDR1 MNHEY and CDR2 SVGAGI. V lost 0 bases to trimming and J lost 3 bases, with 9 bases between them. CDR3 length equals 15 residues. The DNA of the CDR3 is TGTGCCAGCAGTTACTCGCGGGGGTTTGGAAACACCATATATTTT. It specifies CASSYSRGFGNTIYF.

The chain has TRBV7-8 and TRBJ2-7; 8 nucleotides align to TRBD2. The germline V gene has CDR1 SGHVS and CDR2 FQNEAQ. V was clipped by 5 bases and J by 5 bases; unmatched bases: 11. This CDR3 has 15 amino acids. The CDR3 coding sequence is TGTGCCAGCAGCCAAGCGGGGGCCCTTCGGGACGAGCAGTACTTC. As protein: CASSQAGALRDEQYF.

The genes are TRBV5-6 and TRBJ1-2; D is ambiguous. The CDR3 covers 15 residues. V lost 6 bases and J lost 1, with 16 bases in between. Per the germline V gene, CDR1 is SGHDT and CDR2 is YYEEEE. The CDR3 reads CASTLRQTLNYGYTF. The CDR3 DNA reads TGTGCCAGCACCCTTAGGCAGACTCTTAACTATGGCTACACCTTC.

The chain joins TRBV12-2 to TRBJ2-2; no check of the table's D call, TRBD2, against the DNA was made. TRBV12-2 is given as a pseudogene. The CDR3 covers 15 residues. CDR3 region: CASRFGGDDTGELFF. The CDR3 region has the DNA TGTGCAAGTCGCTTTGGGGGGGACGACACCGGGGAGCTGTTTTTT.

The V gene is TRBV19, the J gene TRBJ2-3, with 7 bases aligning to TRBD2. The CDR3 is 15 amino acids. J was trimmed by 2 bases and V by 3 bases; bases with no gene match: 5. Looked up from germline, CDR1 is LNHDA and CDR2 is SQIVND (reference sequence). Here the CDR3 reads CASSIARGDTDTQYF. The CDR3 region has the DNA TGTGCCAGTAGTATTGCTCGGGGGGACACAGATACGCAGTATTTT.

The chain joins TRBV19 to TRBJ1-6; 7 bases fit TRBD1. The CDR3 covers 15 residues. Germline trimming cut 2 bases from V and 9 bases from J; bases unmatched to any gene: 7. CDR1 and CDR2 (germline): LNHDA, SQIVND (reference sequence). The CDR3 reads CASSITGVESSPLHF. In DNA, the CDR3 is TGTGCCAGTAGTATAACAGGGGTCGAAAGTTCACCCCTCCACTTT.

This clone was seen a handful of times. The chain joins TRBV10-3 to TRBJ2-5, with D perhaps TRBD2 (6 bases). The V end lost 6 bases, the J end lost 4 bases, and 18 bases lay between the germline ends. There are 15 residues in the CDR3. CDR1 and CDR2 from the germline V gene are ENHRY and SYGVKD. In DNA form, the CDR3 reads TGTGCCATCAGCCTCCAGAGGAGGGTAGGAGAGACCCAGTACTTC. This translates into CAISLQRRVGETQYF.

The chain carries TRBV28 and TRBJ2-5; TRBD2 agrees at 10 bases. This CDR3 contains 19 residues. The germline gives CDR1 MDHEN, CDR2 SYDVKM. J gave up 4 bases and V 5 bases, and 19 bases lay outside the gene matches. The CDR3 sequence is CASSSPRTSGPEVRETQYF. CDR3 nucleotide sequence: TGTGCCAGCAGTAGCCCCCGGACTAGCGGCCCGGAGGTGCGAGAGACCCAGTACTTC.

The CDR3 sequence: CASSLFFVVRGEEQYF. In nucleotides, the CDR3 is TGTGCCAGCAGCTTGTTCTTCGTTGTCAGGGGTGAAGAGCAGTACTTC. The chain combines TRBV5-5 with TRBJ2-7, with D maybe TRBD1 (6 bases). Germline values: CDR1 SGHKS, CDR2 YYEKEE (reference sequence). The V end was cut by 1 base, the J end by 7 bases, with 21 bases between. The CDR3 consists of 16 residues.

V gene TRBV29-1 combines with J gene TRBJ2-1; D possibly corresponds to TRBD2 (7 bases). The CDR3 consists of 13 residues. Germline CDR1 reads SQVTM; CDR2 reads ANQGSEA. V gave up 5 bases and J gave up 5 bases, with 13 bases separating them. DNA of the CDR3: TGCAGCGTTTTAGGGGGGGGCCACAATGAGCAGTTCTTC. It encodes CSVLGGGHNEQFF.

The genes are TRBV7-2 and TRBJ2-7; 10 positions match TRBD1. This CDR3 has 17 residues. The J segment lost 2 bases and the V segment lost 0 bases, leaving 7 bases of the junction unmatched. Germline CDR1 and CDR2: SGHTA and FQGNSA. CDR3 protein: CASSLAGGGTGAYEQYF. CDR3 DNA: TGTGCCAGCAGCTTAGCAGGGGGTGGGACAGGGGCCTACGAGCAGTACTTC.

This clone was detected only once. The chain joins TRBV7-2 to TRBJ2-5, with D perhaps matching TRBD2 (5 bases). CDR3 length: 14 residues. CDR1 is SGHTA and CDR2 is FQGNSA in the germline V gene. The ends were cut back, 4 bases at V and 5 bases at J, with 14 bases in the middle. The CDR3 region has the DNA TGTGCCAGCAGCTCCTCGACTGGAGGCGAGACCCAGTACTTC. This sequence encodes CASSSSTGGETQYF.

The CDR3 is CASFLTEVGTEAFF. In DNA form, the CDR3 reads TGTGCCAGCTTCTTGACAGAGGTCGGCACTGAAGCTTTCTTT. The chain joins TRBV18 to TRBJ1-1, with a weak D call TRBD1 (5 bases). The V end was cut by 7 bases, the J end by 4 bases, with 16 bases between. The CDR3 covers 14 residues. Germline values: CDR1 KGHSH, CDR2 LQKENI.

V gene TRBV10-3 combines with J gene TRBJ2-1, with 7 bases lining up with TRBD1. J gave up 8 bases and V 7 bases, and 8 bases lay outside the gene matches. Germline V gene lookup returns CDR1 ENHRY and CDR2 SYGVKD. This CDR3 comprises 13 residues. The CDR3 loop reads CAITPGDSDEQFF. Written as DNA, the CDR3 is TGTGCCATCACTCCTGGGGACAGCGATGAGCAGTTCTTC.

The V gene is TRBV15, the J gene TRBJ2-5; 7 bases map to TRBD2. The CDR3 runs 16 residues. V shed 1 base and J 2 bases; nucleotides not matched to a gene: 7. Germline assignment: CDR1 LNHNV and CDR2 YYDKDF (reference sequence). The CDR3 bases are TGTGCCACCAGCAGAGGGCAGACTAGCAGACAAGAGACCCAGTACTTC. Its translation: CATSRGQTSRQETQYF.

There are a few counts of this clone. CDR3: CASSPGGRGYNEQFF. The CDR3, as DNA: TGTGCCAGCAGCCCAGGGGGGCGGGGTTACAATGAGCAGTTCTTC. The V call is TRBV7-3, the J call TRBJ2-1; the D gene is possibly TRBD1 (7 bases). This CDR3 is built from 15 residues. The germline V gene has CDR1 SGHTA and CDR2 FQGTGA. The V gene lost 5 bases and the J gene lost 4 bases, with 15 bases spanning the gap.

This chain joins TRBV4-1 and TRBJ2-7, with 7 positions matching TRBD1. This CDR3 comprises 15 residues. V trimming: 3 bases; J trimming: 0 bases; junction bases outside the gene matches: 5. Germline V gives CDR1 MGHRA, CDR2 YSYEKL. Here the CDR3 reads CASSQQQGFSYEQYF. Here the CDR3 DNA reads TGCGCCAGCAGCCAGCAACAGGGGTTCTCCTACGAGCAGTACTTC.